Below, 13 T cell receptor beta chains from the same sample are listed, as sequenced in a study of blood T cells in healthy people across ages. The authors ran a second PCR of about 7 to 11 cycles using a sample-barcoded 5' primer and a J-beta primer mix. TCRdb re-analysed the 5' RACE reads in MiXCR, keeping a single row per CDR3 protein. The sample yields about 730,000 distinct CDR3 sequences, roughly 44% seen once. The sequencing sample was made of blood. Receptors originate from a woman aged 55-69 years in good health.

This sequence joins TRBV12-3 or TRBV12-4 and TRBJ2-5; D may match TRBD1 or TRBD2 (5 bases each). Gene TRBJ2-7 matches the end of the DNA better, so the J call may be wrong. The CDR3 is made up of 15 amino acids. The CDR3 bases are TGTGCCAGCAGTTTAAAATCCGGGGCAAGGGACGAGCAGTACTTC. Translated, it gives CASSLKSGARDEQYF.

V usage is TRBV21-1 and J usage is TRBJ2-7; the table gives TRBD1 as D, unverified against the DNA. TRBV21-1 is shown as a pseudogene. This CDR3 comprises 15 residues. CDR3 bases: TGTGCCACCAAGCGTGGGGACAGGCTCTCCTACGAGCAGTACTTC. This sequence encodes CATKRGDRLSYEQYF.

There are a few counts of this clonotype. This CDR3 reads CASRPDRSGPKMKPQHF. The CDR3 coding sequence is TGTGCCAGCAGACCCGACCGATCGGGTCCAAAAATGAAGCCCCAGCATTTT. The chain recombines TRBV28 with TRBJ1-5; D call uncertain. Trimming took off 6 bases at V and 8 bases at J, with 26 bases between the two ends. The germline V gene encodes CDR1 MDHEN and CDR2 SYDVKM. The CDR3 contains 17 residues. The full variable domain, its missing parts supplied by reference TRBV28 and TRBJ1-5, is DVKVTQSSRYLVKRTGEKVFLECVQDMDHENMFWYRQDPGLGLRLIYFSYDVKMKEKGDIPEGYSVSREKKERFSLILESASTNQTSMYLCASRPDRSGPKMKPQHFGDGTRLSIL.

The rearrangement joins TRBV10-3 to TRBJ2-1; D is perhaps TRBD2 (6 bases). Looked up from germline, CDR1 is ENHRY and CDR2 is SYGVKD. With 10 bases removed from V and 7 bases from J, the gap between germline ends came to 14 bases. This CDR3 contains 12 residues. DNA for the CDR3: TGTGCCACCGGGGGTTTAGGTAATGAGCAGTTCTTC. Protein: CATGGLGNEQFF.

The J gene is TRBJ1-2, the V gene TRBV21-1. TRBV21-1 is termed a pseudogene. This CDR3 contains 12 residues. The CDR3 region has the DNA TGTGCCAGCATGGACGGGAACTATGGCTACACCTTC. As protein: CASMDGNYGYTF.

This clonotype appeared a few times. V gene TRBV10-3 combines with J gene TRBJ2-7; 9 bases align to TRBD1. CDR3 size: 15 residues. Germline trimming cut 5 bases from V and 0 bases from J; bases unmatched to any gene: 5. Germline lookup yields CDR1 ENHRY and CDR2 SYGVKD. The CDR3 sequence is CAISSGQGSSYEQYF. The CDR3 DNA sequence: TGTGCCATCAGTTCCGGACAGGGGAGCTCCTACGAGCAGTACTTC.

The V and J genes are TRBV28 and TRBJ2-3; D is unclear. The ends were cut back, 1 base at V and 2 bases at J, with 16 bases in the middle. Germline V lookup: CDR1 MDHEN, CDR2 SYDVKM. The CDR3 has 17 residues. The CDR3 loop reads CASSLSRLDGHTDTQYF. CDR3 nucleotide sequence: TGTGCCAGCAGTTTATCAAGGCTCGACGGCCACACAGATACGCAGTATTTT.

The rearrangement links TRBV27 to TRBJ2-5; 7 nucleotides line up with TRBD2. With the DNA end fitting TRBJ2-4 better, the J assignment may be wrong. Germline V gene lookup returns CDR1 MNHEY and CDR2 SMNVEV (reference sequence). The CDR3 has 12 residues. CDR3 protein: CASSFRGDIQYF. In DNA, the CDR3 is TGTGCCAGCAGTTTTCGGGGGGACATTCAGTACTTC.

The rearrangement uses TRBV6-6 and TRBJ2-3; D is possibly TRBD2 (6 bases). The CDR3 totals 15 residues. Trimming cost V 8 bases and J 3 bases, with 18 bases left between them. From germline, CDR1 is MNHNY and CDR2 SVGAGI (reference sequence). In DNA, the CDR3 is TGTGCCAGCGGAGTCGGGAGCGACGGGACAGATACGCAGTATTTT. This encodes CASGVGSDGTDTQYF.

A note on this clonotype: This clone may be a read error of a much larger clone one base away. V is TRBV27 and J is TRBJ1-2, with D uncertain. V lost 4 bases to trimming and J lost 4 bases, with 10 bases between them. Germline CDR1 reads MNHEY; CDR2 reads SMNVEV (reference sequence). The CDR3 is 13 residues long. The CDR3 sequence is CASSSGNIYGYTF. CDR3 coding DNA: TGTGCCAGCAGTTCGGGAAATATCTATGGCTACACCTTC.

This clonotype was recorded a few times. The chain joins TRBV6-5 to TRBJ2-3; TRBD2 is a possible D gene (6 bases). V lost 0 bases and J lost 0, with 13 bases in between. Germline values: CDR1 MNHEY, CDR2 SVGAGI. This CDR3 comprises 17 residues. As DNA, the CDR3 is TGTGCCAGCAGTTACTCATTGGCTAGCGCTAGCACAGATACGCAGTATTTT. Translated: CASSYSLASASTDTQYF.

The chain joins TRBV4-3 to TRBJ2-7; no clear D. The CDR3 runs to 16 residues. The germline V gene encodes CDR1 LGHNA and CDR2 YSLEER. The ends were cut back, 0 bases at V and 1 base at J, with 13 bases in the middle. CDR3 loop: CASSQDVGVSSYEQYF. The CDR3 bases are TGCGCCAGCAGCCAAGACGTTGGGGTATCTTCCTACGAGCAGTACTTC.

The gene calls are TRBV4-3 and TRBJ2-4; 8 bases match TRBD2. Germline CDR1 reads LGHNA; CDR2 reads YSLEER. Losses at the gene ends were 5 bases for V and 6 bases for J; bases not matched to a gene: 9. The CDR3 runs to 15 residues. The CDR3 here is CASSGALGLANIQYF. DNA of the CDR3: TGCGCCAGCAGCGGGGCCCTCGGACTAGCAAACATTCAGTACTTC.